This entry lists 29 T cell receptor beta chains sequenced from one sample in a study of CD8 T cells in ankylosing spondylitis. TCRdb re-called the 5' RACE reads with MiXCR, one entry per CDR3 protein. This table holds roughly 160,000 distinct CDR3 sequences, roughly 10% found once. Sequenced sample: blood, either unsorted or a sorted T cell fraction (not recorded which). Receptor source: a female donor with ankylosing spondylitis or in good health (not recorded which).

This clonotype was counted ten times or more. This chain joins TRBV7-9 and TRBJ2-1; 9 bases fit TRBD1. V trimming: 1 base; J trimming: 3 bases; junction bases outside the gene matches: 4. Germline V gene data show CDR1 as SEHNR and CDR2 as FQNEAQ (reference sequence). This CDR3 is 16 amino acids long. DNA for the CDR3: TGTGCCAGCAGCTTAGATCGGGGACAGGGCTACAATGAGCAGTTCTTC. As protein: CASSLDRGQGYNEQFF. The variable domain in full, with the rest retrieved from reference TRBV7-9 and TRBJ2-1, is DTGVSQNPRHKITKRGQNVTFRCDPISEHNRLYWYRQTLGQGPEFLTYFQNEAQLEKSRLLSDRFSAERPKGSFSTLEIQRTEQGDSAMYLCASSLDRGQGYNEQFFGPGTRLTVL.

The sample holds a few counts of this clonotype. V gene TRBV9 combines with J gene TRBJ1-1; D is undetermined. Germline V gene sequence: CDR1 SGDLS, CDR2 YYNGEE. The CDR3 is made up of 14 amino acids. With 4 bases removed from V and 2 bases from J, the gap between germline ends came to 12 bases. In DNA, the CDR3 is TGTGCCAGCAGCCTGACGAAGGCAAACACTGAAGCTTTCTTT. Its protein product is CASSLTKANTEAFF. Based on the CDR3 plus reference TRBV9 and TRBJ1-1, the full variable domain is DSGVTQTPKHLITATGQRVTLRCSPRSGDLSVYWYQQSLDQGLQFLIQYYNGEERAKGNILERFSAQQFPDLHSELNLSSLELGDSALYFCASSLTKANTEAFFGQGTRLTVV.

This clonotype was observed a few times. V gene TRBV20-1 combines with J gene TRBJ2-4, with D perhaps assigned TRBD1 or TRBD2 (6 bases each). With 0 bases removed from V and 0 bases from J, the gap between germline ends came to 15 bases. Per germline, CDR1 DFQATT and CDR2 SNEGSKA (reference sequence). The CDR3 length is 17 residues. CDR3 nucleotide sequence: TGCAGTGCTAGAGAGGAGGGACCACAGGGAGCCAAAAACATTCAGTACTTC. Protein product: CSAREEGPQGAKNIQYF.

The chain has TRBV3-1 and TRBJ1-2; no clear D. Trimming stripped 4 bases from V and 4 bases from J, with 1 base between. The CDR3 contains 10 residues. The V gene's germline CDR1 is LGHDT and CDR2 YNNKEL (reference sequence). The CDR3 DNA sequence: TGTGCCAGCAGCCGCTATGGCTACACCTTC. It translates to CASSRYGYTF.

This clonotype showed up just a few times. The rearrangement joins TRBV10-3 to TRBJ2-2, with TRBD2 as a possible D gene (6 bases). Trimming removed 10 bases from V and 3 bases from J, with 9 bases in between. The CDR3 has 12 amino acids. Looked up from germline, CDR1 is ENHRY and CDR2 is SYGVKD. CDR3 sequence reads: CATLAYTGELFF. CDR3 nucleotides: TGTGCCACTCTAGCGTACACCGGGGAGCTGTTTTTT.

The sample holds many counts of this clonotype. V usage is TRBV7-9 and J usage is TRBJ2-1, with D perhaps matching TRBD1 or TRBD2 (5 bases each). Between the trimmed V and J ends, which lost 5 bases and 6 bases, there was a span of 14 bases. This CDR3 is built from 14 residues. Germline V gene sequence: CDR1 SEHNR, CDR2 FQNEAQ (reference sequence). The CDR3 bases are TGTGCCAGCAGCCTACTAGACAGTTTCAATGAGCAGTTCTTC. This translates into CASSLLDSFNEQFF.

This clonotype was detected only a few times. The chain is built from TRBV9 and TRBJ2-4; D may match TRBD1 or TRBD2 (5 bases each). This CDR3 is built from 14 residues. Trimming took off 3 bases at V and 6 bases at J, with 13 bases between the two ends. Per germline, CDR1 SGDLS and CDR2 YYNGEE. CDR3 loop: CASSGGFDLNIQYF. CDR3 sequence (DNA): TGTGCCAGCAGCGGGGGGTTTGATTTAAACATTCAGTACTTC.

This sequence joins TRBV9 and TRBJ1-2, with D maybe TRBD1 (6 bases). The V gene lost 0 bases and the J gene lost 2 bases, with 17 bases spanning the gap. Germline V gene data show CDR1 as SGDLS and CDR2 as YYNGEE. CDR3 length equals 17 residues. CDR3 loop: CASSVASHFRGNYGYTF. CDR3 nucleotide sequence: TGTGCCAGCAGCGTAGCGAGTCATTTCAGGGGAAACTATGGCTACACCTTC.

The chain joins TRBV4-3 to TRBJ1-1; D ambiguous. CDR3 length: 17 amino acids. Trimming removed 0 bases at V and 1 base at J, with 15 bases between. The germline gives CDR1 LGHNA, CDR2 YSLEER. As DNA, the CDR3 is TGCGCCAGCAGCCAAGACGGCAGGCCCCGAGGGAACACTGAAGCTTTCTTT. As protein: CASSQDGRPRGNTEAFF.

This clonotype came up a few times. The chain recombines TRBV29-1 with TRBJ1-2, with a possible D match to TRBD1 (5 bases). The germline V gene encodes CDR1 SQVTM and CDR2 ANQGSEA. There are 13 residues in the CDR3. V was shortened by 8 bases and J by 3 bases, with 16 bases between the two germline ends. CDR3 protein: CSSLPQGDYGYTF. In DNA form, the CDR3 reads TGCAGCTCCCTGCCTCAGGGCGACTATGGCTACACCTTC.

This clonotype occurred once. The chain recombines TRBV2 with TRBJ2-7; 8 positions match TRBD2. J was trimmed by 5 bases and V by 3 bases; bases with no gene match: 9. This CDR3 has 15 amino acids. Germline-derived CDR1 and CDR2 are SNHLY and FYNNEI. The CDR3 nucleotides are TGTGCCAGCAGTGACAGAAGCGGGAGTAGGGACGAGCAGTACTTC. It yields the protein CASSDRSGSRDEQYF. Drawing the rest from reference TRBV2 and TRBJ2-7, the complete variable domain is EPEVTQTPSHQVTQMGQEVILRCVPISNHLYFYWYRQILGQKVEFLVSFYNNEISEKSEIFDDQFSVERPDGSNFTLKIRSTKLEDSAMYFCASSDRSGSRDEQYFGPGTRLTVT.

J is TRBJ2-7 and V is TRBV10-3; D not resolved. The CDR3 is 12 residues long. V gave up 8 bases and J gave up 0 bases, with 8 bases separating them. Looked up from germline, CDR1 is ENHRY and CDR2 is SYGVKD. The CDR3 sequence is CAIAVSSYEQYF. The DNA of the CDR3 is TGTGCCATCGCGGTAAGCTCCTACGAGCAGTACTTC.

This clonotype was observed a handful of times. V gene TRBV9 combines with J gene TRBJ2-5; D call uncertain. Trimming took 2 bases from V and 5 from J, leaving 13 bases between them. The CDR3 is 14 amino acids. Germline values: CDR1 SGDLS, CDR2 YYNGEE. Here the CDR3 reads CASSVDNIWETQYF. In DNA, the CDR3 is TGTGCCAGCAGCGTCGACAACATATGGGAGACCCAGTACTTC. Together with reference TRBV9 and TRBJ2-5, the CDR3 gives the full variable domain: DSGVTQTPKHLITATGQRVTLRCSPRSGDLSVYWYQQSLDQGLQFLIQYYNGEERAKGNILERFSAQQFPDLHSELNLSSLELGDSALYFCASSVDNIWETQYFGPGTRLLVL.

This clonotype was counted only a few times. The genes are TRBV25-1 and TRBJ1-2, with TRBD1 identical over 7 bases. Germline V gene sequence: CDR1 MGHDK, CDR2 SYGVNS. J was trimmed by 3 bases and V by 2 bases; bases with no gene match: 3. The CDR3 consists of 14 residues. The CDR3 bases are TGTGCCAGCAGTGAAATAACAGGGGACTATGGCTACACCTTC. It translates to CASSEITGDYGYTF.

Here the CDR3 DNA reads TGTGCCAGCAGCGTCTTGACTAGCGGGAGTGGCACAGATACGCAGTATTTT. Translated, it gives CASSVLTSGSGTDTQYF. The chain joins TRBV11-2 to TRBJ2-3, with 12 bases identical to TRBD2. V lost 5 bases, J lost 1 base, and 7 bases stayed unmatched. The CDR3 loop spans 17 amino acids. CDR1 is SGHAT and CDR2 is FQNNGV in the germline V gene.

In its sample, this clonotype was seen a few times. The chain links TRBV20-1 to TRBJ2-1; no clear D gene. V lost 0 bases and J 0 bases, leaving 9 bases between the germline ends. This CDR3 comprises 15 residues. Germline CDR1 is DFQATT and CDR2 is SNEGSKA (reference sequence). This chain's CDR3 is CSARDRRLSYNEQFF. DNA for the CDR3: TGCAGTGCTAGAGATCGGCGCCTCTCCTACAATGAGCAGTTCTTC.

A few counts support this clonotype. The chain uses TRBV28 and TRBJ2-5; possible D gene TRBD2, 5 bases. The germline V gene has CDR1 MDHEN and CDR2 SYDVKM. The CDR3 has 15 amino acids. V was pared by 0 bases and J by 0 bases, with 8 bases between. This CDR3 is CASSLWVGNQETQYF. The CDR3 coding sequence is TGTGCCAGCAGTTTATGGGTCGGGAACCAAGAGACCCAGTACTTC.

The chain uses TRBV28 and TRBJ2-7, with TRBD2 identical over 10 bases. V was clipped by 1 base and J by 0 bases; unmatched bases: 15. The CDR3 runs 20 residues. In germline, CDR1 is MDHEN, CDR2 SYDVKM. For the CDR3, the DNA is TGTGCCAGCAGTTTATTGTCGACCTCGGGACTAGCGAAAGACTCCTACGAGCAGTACTTC. Protein product: CASSLLSTSGLAKDSYEQYF.

This clonotype has a handful of counts. The chain joins TRBV7-2 to TRBJ2-5; 9 bases align to TRBD1. Per germline, CDR1 SGHTA and CDR2 FQGNSA. V lost 1 base, J lost 4 bases, and 4 bases stayed unmatched. The CDR3 has 15 amino acids. In DNA form, the CDR3 reads TGTGCCAGCAGCTTAGAGTACAGGGGGCTAGAGACCCAGTACTTC. Translated, it gives CASSLEYRGLETQYF.

This clonotype was counted only a few times. The rearrangement uses TRBV7-8 and TRBJ2-7; tentatively, D is TRBD1 (7 bases). Trimming stripped 1 base from V and 3 bases from J, with 16 bases between. Germline V gene data show CDR1 as SGHVS and CDR2 as FQNEAQ. CDR3 length: 16 amino acids. The CDR3, as DNA: TGTGCCAGCAGCTTAGTGGGGCGGGACAGATTCTACGAGCAGTACTTC. Amino acids: CASSLVGRDRFYEQYF.

At least ten counts were recorded for this clonotype. The genes are TRBV27 and TRBJ2-1; D unclear. The CDR3 is made up of 13 amino acids. V lost 6 bases to trimming and J lost 4 bases, with 10 bases between them. The germline CDR1 and CDR2 sequences are MNHEY and SMNVEV (reference sequence). CDR3 sequence (DNA): TGTGCCAGCAGCTTAGACGGATACAATGAGCAGTTCTTC. Protein sequence: CASSLDGYNEQFF.

In this sample, this clonotype turned up many times. The CDR3 here is CSVEDQSGKSYNEQFF. The CDR3 bases are TGCAGCGTTGAAGATCAGAGCGGGAAGTCCTACAATGAGCAGTTCTTC. The V and J genes are TRBV29-1 and TRBJ2-1; 7 bases align to TRBD2. The CDR3 is 16 amino acids. J gave up 1 base and V 0 bases, and 6 bases lay outside the gene matches. Germline CDR1 SQVTM, CDR2 ANQGSEA.

This clonotype was seen at least ten times. The chain employs TRBV9 and TRBJ2-1; weak D call: TRBD2 (6 bases). Trimming took 2 bases from V and 8 from J, leaving 11 bases between them. CDR1 and CDR2 (germline): SGDLS, YYNGEE. CDR3 length: 13 amino acids. CDR3 nucleotides: TGTGCCAGCAGCGTGGAGGGAACAGATGAGCAGTTCTTC. This gives the protein CASSVEGTDEQFF.

This clonotype was observed at least ten times. The CDR3 ends on some other residue instead of the conserved phenylalanine or tryptophan, so this is likely a read error. The genes are TRBV28 and TRBJ2-4, with D hard to call. Trimming stripped 5 bases from V and 0 bases from J, with 8 bases between. The CDR3 is made up of 14 amino acids. Germline CDR1 MDHEN, CDR2 SYDVKM. CDR3: CASSIELAKNIQYL. For the CDR3, the DNA is TGTGCCAGCAGTATAGAGTTAGCCAAAAACATTCAGTACCTC.

This clonotype was seen a few times. CDR3 in DNA: TGTGCCAGCTGGACGTTCTCGGTTGACGAGCAGTACTTC. This encodes CASWTFSVDEQYF. The chain joins TRBV6-2 or TRBV6-3 to TRBJ2-7; no reliable D call. This CDR3 is 13 amino acids long. Germline V gene lookup returns CDR1 MNHEY and CDR2 SVGEGT. V lost 8 bases and J lost 5, with 16 bases in between.

This clonotype was seen a handful of times. J is TRBJ2-1 and V is TRBV30; D might be TRBD2 (5 bases). Trimming removed 7 bases from V and 7 bases from J, with 11 bases in between. Germline-derived CDR1 and CDR2 are GTSNPN and SVGIG (reference sequence). The CDR3 runs to 11 residues. CDR3 coding DNA: TGTGCCTTAGTGAGAGGGAATGAGCAGTTCTTC. This encodes CALVRGNEQFF. The complete variable domain, with remaining parts taken from reference TRBV30 and TRBJ2-1, reads SQTIHQWPATLVQPVGSPLSLECTVEGTSNPNLYWYRQAAGRGLQLLFYSVGIGQISSEVPQNLSASRPQDRQFILSSKKLLLSDSGFYLCALVRGNEQFFGPGTRLTVL.

This clonotype came up many times. The chain's CDR3 is CASSQDRGTGVLGEQFF. The CDR3 nucleotides read TGTGCCAGCAGCCAAGATCGAGGGACAGGGGTATTGGGAGAGCAGTTCTTC. The V gene is TRBV3-1, the J gene TRBJ2-1, with 10 bases matching TRBD1. V was pared by 0 bases and J by 10 bases, with 12 bases of the junction left unmatched. Germline lookup yields CDR1 LGHDT and CDR2 YNNKEL (reference sequence). This CDR3 region has 17 residues.

The chain is built from TRBV4-3 and TRBJ2-7, with 14 bases matching TRBD2. The V gene's germline CDR1 is LGHNA and CDR2 YSLEER. V dropped 3 bases and J dropped 5; count of bases not matched to a gene: 9. This CDR3 comprises 17 residues. The DNA for the CDR3 is TGCGCCAGCAGCCATCGGACAATGACTAGCGGGAGGGACGAGCAGTACTTC. Amino acids: CASSHRTMTSGRDEQYF.

The CDR3 DNA follows: TGTGCCAGCAGCCCGGGGACTAGCGGGGGCCACTACAATGAGCAGTTCTTC. Encoded protein: CASSPGTSGGHYNEQFF. This chain uses TRBV7-9 with TRBJ2-1, with 14 positions matching TRBD2. The CDR3 runs 17 residues. The V gene's germline CDR1 is SEHNR and CDR2 FQNEAQ (reference sequence). After removal of 5 bases from V and 3 bases from J, the junction contained 6 bases not matched to a gene.